Detailed here is one TCR beta chain. TCRdb's copy holds only in-frame clones and misses some; the assay was immunoSEQ multiplex PCR. The sample includes around 250,000 clones, nearly 90% of them seen just once. Looked up from germline, CDR1 is LNHDA and CDR2 is SQIVND (reference sequence). The V gene end was trimmed by 3 bases and the J gene end by 1 base; junction bases not matched to a gene: 1. The CDR3 contains 15 residues. The data were obtained in a study of blood T cell repertoires in COVID-19. The V and J genes are TRBV19 and TRBJ2-2; 8 bases match TRBD2. The TCR comes from a human donor in a cohort sampled during active COVID-19. The sample taken for sequencing was peripheral blood. For the CDR3, the DNA is TGTGCCAGTAGTATCCTAGCGGGGAACACCGGGGAGCTGTTTTTT. Residues: CASSILAGNTGELFF.